Presented here are 27 T cell receptor beta chains from one specimen sequenced in a study of control samples from healthy donors and cancer patients. Assay used: immunoSEQ multiplex PCR; TCRdb lists only in-frame clones, some missing. Found here are 130,000 to 150,000 clones, about 91% of them singletons; the top ten hold roughly 3.1%. The specimen was blood. The receptors stem from a man aged 25 to 40 in good health.

The chain links TRBV19 to TRBJ2-1; D ambiguous. This CDR3 is built from 15 residues. Trimming shortened V by 3 bases and J by 0 bases, and 9 bases separated the two germline ends. Germline V gives CDR1 LNHDA, CDR2 SQIVND (reference sequence). The CDR3, as DNA: TGTGCCAGTAGTATTGGGCAGAACTCCTACAATGAGCAGTTCTTC. Its translation is CASSIGQNSYNEQFF.

With respect to this clone: A junction end diverges from the germline sequence, so it may reflect a read error. The chain joins TRBV19 to TRBJ1-2; tentative D call: TRBD1 (5 bases). Germline lookup yields CDR1 LNHDA and CDR2 SQIVND (reference sequence). The CDR3 runs 15 residues. The CDR3 sequence: CASSINEQGWGGYTF. CDR3 sequence (DNA): TGTGCCAGCAGTATTAATGAGCAGGGTTGGGGTGGCTACACCTTC.

The chain recombines TRBV4-1 with TRBJ2-7, with 10 bases matching TRBD1. The trim removed 0 bases at V and 4 bases at J, leaving 3 bases unmatched. The CDR3 sequence is 15 residues long. Germline-derived CDR1 and CDR2 are MGHRA and YSYEKL. DNA for the CDR3: TGCGCCAGCAGCCAAGAGGACAGGGGGTTTTACGAGCAGTACTTC. Its translation is CASSQEDRGFYEQYF.

The V call is TRBV2, the J call TRBJ1-3; D may be TRBD1 (5 bases). V was shortened by 3 bases and J by 0 bases, with 9 bases between the two germline ends. Germline loops: CDR1 SNHLY, CDR2 FYNNEI. This CDR3 has 15 amino acids. The CDR3 DNA reads TGTGCCAGCAGTGACAGGGTGGGCTCTGGAAACACCATATATTTT. It specifies CASSDRVGSGNTIYF.

This rearrangement joins TRBV5-4 to TRBJ2-3; 7 positions match TRBD1. CDR3 length: 13 amino acids. CDR1 and CDR2 from the germline V gene are SGHNT and YYREEE (reference sequence). V dropped 4 bases and J dropped 5; count of bases not matched to a gene: 4. The CDR3, as DNA: TGTGCCAGCAGCCGCTGGGACAGAGATACGCAGTATTTT. It specifies CASSRWDRDTQYF.

The rearrangement uses TRBV3-1 (or the pseudogene TRBV3-2) and TRBJ1-2; D is unresolved. The CDR3 is made up of 15 amino acids. V lost 6 bases and J 7 bases, leaving 21 bases between the germline ends. Germline V gene sequence: CDR1 LGHDT, CDR2 YNNKEL (reference sequence). The CDR3 DNA sequence: TGTGCCAGCAGTGAGGACGGATCAGGTTATGGTGGCTACACCTTC. Translating gives CASSEDGSGYGGYTF.

The genes are TRBV6-5 and TRBJ1-5; 9 positions match TRBD1. V shed 8 bases and J 5 bases; nucleotides not matched to a gene: 10. Germline V lookup: CDR1 MNHEY, CDR2 SVGAGI. CDR3 length: 15 amino acids. The CDR3 region has the DNA TGTGCCAGCGGAGTGGCCGGGGACAGGGATCAGCCCCAGCATTTT. It specifies CASGVAGDRDQPQHF.

In its sample, this clone was seen once. The CDR3 loop reads CASSETGRDEKLFF. The CDR3 nucleotides read TGCGCCAGCAGTGAGACCGGGAGAGATGAAAAACTGTTTTTT. The chain carries TRBV10-1 and TRBJ1-4, with D uncertain. Trimming pared 2 bases from V and 6 bases from J, leaving 10 bases between. Germline values: CDR1 WNHNN, CDR2 SYGVQD (reference sequence). The CDR3 has 14 residues.

V usage is TRBV14 and J usage is TRBJ2-4; D is ambiguous. This CDR3 has 13 amino acids. Germline CDR1 is SGHDN and CDR2 is FVKESK. V lost 4 bases, J lost 3 bases, and 7 bases lay in between. The CDR3 nucleotides are TGTGCCAGCAGCCTAGTAGGCAAAAACATTCAGTACTTC. Translating gives CASSLVGKNIQYF.

This chain links TRBV25-1 with TRBJ1-5; the match to TRBD1 covers 9 bases. With V trimmed by 1 base and J by 1 base, 8 bases remained unmatched. There are 18 residues in the CDR3. From germline, CDR1 is MGHDK and CDR2 SYGVNS. The CDR3 region has the DNA TGTGCCAGCAGTGAATGGGTAAGGACAGGGGAAAGCAATCAGCCCCAGCATTTT. Translation: CASSEWVRTGESNQPQHF.

This clone was counted a single time. This sequence joins TRBV7-9 and TRBJ2-7, with D possibly TRBD2 on 6 matching bases. Deletions cut 4 bases from V and 2 bases from J, with 12 bases between. The CDR3 length is 14 residues. The germline CDR1 and CDR2 sequences are SEHNR and FQNEAQ (reference sequence). The CDR3 reads CASSYLGGPYEQYF. In DNA, the CDR3 is TGTGCCAGCAGCTACCTCGGGGGACCCTACGAGCAGTACTTC.

The J gene is TRBJ2-2, the V gene TRBV12-5; TRBD2 is a possible D gene (5 bases). V lost 0 bases and J lost 0, with 8 bases in between. Germline V gene sequence: CDR1 LGHNT, CDR2 FRNRAP. This CDR3 is built from 16 residues. CDR3 region: CASGLVLGANTGELFF. The CDR3 nucleotides are TGTGCTAGTGGTTTGGTACTCGGGGCGAACACCGGGGAGCTGTTTTTT.

The rearrangement links TRBV25-1 to TRBJ2-7, with 10 nucleotides matching TRBD2. Germline values: CDR1 MGHDK, CDR2 SYGVNS. The CDR3 has 17 residues. Losses at the gene ends were 4 bases for V and 0 bases for J; bases not matched to a gene: 9. The CDR3 sequence is CASSGLLLAGSSYEQYF. For the CDR3, the DNA is TGTGCCAGCAGTGGGTTACTACTAGCGGGGAGCTCCTACGAGCAGTACTTC.

CDR3 amino acids: CASSLVGTSGGSKNIQYF. CDR3 coding DNA: TGTGCCAGCAGCTTAGTTGGGACTAGCGGGGGGTCTAAAAACATTCAGTACTTC. The chain uses TRBV7-2 and TRBJ2-4, with 15 bases matching TRBD2. J was trimmed by 4 bases and V by 1 base; bases with no gene match: 5. The CDR3 covers 18 residues. Per the germline V gene, CDR1 is SGHTA and CDR2 is FQGNSA.

This chain connects TRBV19 to TRBJ2-3, with D perhaps matching TRBD1 or TRBD2 (7 bases each). The germline V gene encodes CDR1 LNHDA and CDR2 SQIVND (reference sequence). Trimming shortened V by 6 bases and J by 5 bases, and 12 bases separated the two germline ends. This CDR3 has 13 amino acids. CDR3 in DNA: TGTGCCAGTAGAGGCAGGGGGGGAGATACGCAGTATTTT. This encodes CASRGRGGDTQYF.

The rearrangement links TRBV7-3 to TRBJ2-7, with D perhaps assigned TRBD1 or TRBD2 (5 bases each). V was trimmed by 5 bases and J by 13 bases, leaving 21 bases between them. From germline, CDR1 is SGHTA and CDR2 FQGTGA. CDR3 length equals 13 residues. The CDR3, as DNA: TGTGCCAGCAGCCCCCACCGGGGTCAGGGCGTATACTTC. Encoded protein: CASSPHRGQGVYF.

J is TRBJ2-7 and V is TRBV7-6, with 8 bases identical to TRBD1. CDR3 length equals 15 residues. Losses at the gene ends were 4 bases for V and 3 bases for J; bases not matched to a gene: 8. Germline V CDR1 and CDR2: SGHVS, FNYEAQ. The CDR3 sequence: CASSSGQGRDYEQYF. In nucleotides, the CDR3 is TGTGCCAGCAGCTCCGGACAGGGCAGAGACTACGAGCAGTACTTC.

This clone appeared once. V usage is TRBV6-1 and J usage is TRBJ2-1; D perhaps matches TRBD1 (5 bases). The V gene lost 2 bases and the J gene lost 6 bases, with 11 bases spanning the gap. The CDR3 has 14 residues. Germline V gives CDR1 MNHNS, CDR2 SASEGT. CDR3 bases: TGTGCCAGCAGTGAACGTGTAGGGGTCAATGAGCAGTTCTTC. Protein: CASSERVGVNEQFF.

The chain recombines TRBV18 with TRBJ1-2, with D unresolved. In germline, CDR1 is KGHSH, CDR2 LQKENI. The CDR3 runs to 13 residues. V was cut by 0 bases and J by 6 bases, with 8 bases left in between. CDR3 nucleotide sequence: TGTGCCAGCTCACCACCGGCTAGAGATGGCTACACCTTC. This codes for CASSPPARDGYTF.

This chain uses TRBV27 with TRBJ1-5; D gene unclear. The CDR3 contains 14 residues. Looked up from germline, CDR1 is MNHEY and CDR2 is SMNVEV (reference sequence). Trimming cost V 2 bases and J 6 bases, with 11 bases left between them. CDR3 DNA sequence: TGTGCCAGCAGTTTAAGAGGGATGGGTCAGCCCCAGCATTTT. It is translated as CASSLRGMGQPQHF.

This clone was recorded only once. The gene calls are TRBV27 and TRBJ1-1, with D possibly matching TRBD1 (6 bases). The CDR3 extends over 13 amino acids. The V and J ends lost 2 bases and 4 bases respectively, with 8 bases between them. Germline V gives CDR1 MNHEY, CDR2 SMNVEV (reference sequence). Here the CDR3 reads CASSLTGSTEAFF. Here the CDR3 DNA reads TGTGCCAGCAGTTTAACAGGGTCCACTGAAGCTTTCTTT.

V is TRBV7-2 and J is TRBJ2-1; 15 positions match TRBD2. CDR1 is SGHTA and CDR2 is FQGNSA in the germline V gene. Trimming at V came to 0 bases and at J to 0 bases, leaving 6 bases not matched to a gene. This CDR3 comprises 20 residues. CDR3 bases: TGTGCCAGCAGCTTAGCGGGACTAGCGGGGGGTTTGAGCTCCTACAATGAGCAGTTCTTC. It codes for CASSLAGLAGGLSSYNEQFF.

The rearrangement links TRBV6-5 to TRBJ1-4; D gene unclear. Trimming shortened V by 5 bases and J by 4 bases, and 14 bases separated the two germline ends. CDR1 and CDR2 (germline): MNHEY, SVGAGI. The CDR3 spans 15 residues. DNA for the CDR3: TGTGCCAGCAGTCCCAGCGGGTCCTATAATGAAAAACTGTTTTTT. This translates into CASSPSGSYNEKLFF.

This clone was counted a single time. The rearrangement joins TRBV10-3 to TRBJ1-1; TRBD1 is a possible D gene (6 bases). The germline V and J ends were trimmed by 6 bases and 9 bases, with 23 bases remaining between them. Germline CDR1 ENHRY, CDR2 SYGVKD. The CDR3 has 15 amino acids. In nucleotides, the CDR3 is TGTGCCATCAGAAGAGGCGGAGGAGATACAGGGAAAGCTTTCTTT. This sequence encodes CAIRRGGGDTGKAFF.

The chain combines TRBV5-1 with TRBJ2-2; TRBD1 is a possible D gene (5 bases). Germline CDR1 and CDR2: SGHRS and YFSETQ. The V gene lost 4 bases and the J gene lost 1 base, with 11 bases spanning the gap. The CDR3 has 15 residues. CDR3 sequence: CASSPNTGNTGELFF. The CDR3 nucleotides read TGCGCCAGCAGCCCCAATACAGGGAACACCGGGGAGCTGTTTTTT.

V is TRBV11-2 and J is TRBJ2-1; 8 positions match TRBD1. The CDR3 is 16 residues long. The junction had 9 bases not matched to a gene; V was cut back by 4 bases and J by 4 bases. Germline V gene sequence: CDR1 SGHAT, CDR2 FQNNGV. CDR3 residues: CASSSGMGQEYNEQFF. The CDR3 DNA sequence: TGTGCCAGCAGCTCAGGAATGGGACAGGAGTACAATGAGCAGTTCTTC.

The rearrangement joins TRBV21-1 to TRBJ2-1; the table's D call, TRBD1, has no DNA check behind it. TRBV21-1 counts as a pseudogene. CDR3 length equals 15 residues. CDR3 residues: CASSNGTGGHNEQFF. Here the CDR3 DNA reads TGTGCCAGCAGCAATGGTACAGGGGGCCACAATGAGCAGTTCTTC.